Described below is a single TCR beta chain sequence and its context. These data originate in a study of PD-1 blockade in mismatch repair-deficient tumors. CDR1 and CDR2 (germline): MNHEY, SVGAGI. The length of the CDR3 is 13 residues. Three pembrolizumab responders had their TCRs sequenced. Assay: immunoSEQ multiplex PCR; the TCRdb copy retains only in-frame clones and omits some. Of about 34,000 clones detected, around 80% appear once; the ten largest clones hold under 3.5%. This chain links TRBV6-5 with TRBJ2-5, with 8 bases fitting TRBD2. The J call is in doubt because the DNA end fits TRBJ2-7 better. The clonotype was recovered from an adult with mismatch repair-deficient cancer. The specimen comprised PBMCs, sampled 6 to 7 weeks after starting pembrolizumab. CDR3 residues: CASTRSGGDEQYF. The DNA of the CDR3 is TGTGCCAGCACTCGCTCCGGGGGGGACGAGCAGTACTTC.